The source of this TCR beta chain is a study of patients and donors after allogeneic stem cell transplantation. Via MiXCR, TCRdb re-called the RT-PCR reads, giving one row per CDR3 protein. The sample includes over 400,000 distinct CDR3 sequences, approximately 16% seen only once; the top ten take around 6.8%. CDR1 MDHEN and CDR2 SYDVKM come from the germline V gene. V lost 5 bases to trimming and J lost 2 bases, with 12 bases between them. The CDR3 has 14 residues. What was sequenced was blood, either unsorted or a sorted T cell fraction (not recorded which). The rearrangement uses TRBV28 and TRBJ1-1, with D possibly TRBD1 on 5 matching bases. This receptor was taken from a human donor who was either an allogeneic HSCT recipient or a stem cell or donor lymphocyte infusion donor (not recorded which). It is not recorded whose cells these are; they may come from a transplant donor. The CDR3 DNA reads as TGTGCCAGCAGTCCCCAACAGGCTAACACTGAAGCTTTCTTT. This codes for CASSPQQANTEAFF.